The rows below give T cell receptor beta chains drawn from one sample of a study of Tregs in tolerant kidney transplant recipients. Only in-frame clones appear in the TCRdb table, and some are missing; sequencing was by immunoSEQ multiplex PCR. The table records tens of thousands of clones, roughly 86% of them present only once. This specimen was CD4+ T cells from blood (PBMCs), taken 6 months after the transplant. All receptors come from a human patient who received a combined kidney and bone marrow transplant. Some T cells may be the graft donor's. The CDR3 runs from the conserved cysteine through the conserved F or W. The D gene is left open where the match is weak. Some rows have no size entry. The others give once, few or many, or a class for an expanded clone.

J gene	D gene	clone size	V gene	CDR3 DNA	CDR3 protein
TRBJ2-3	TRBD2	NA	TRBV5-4	TGTGCCAGCAGCTCCGGTCTAGCGGGAGTAGATACGCAGTATTTT	CASSSGLAGVDTQYF
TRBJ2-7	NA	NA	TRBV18	TGTGCCAGCTCACCGAGCTCCTACGAGCAGTACTTC	CASSPSSYEQYF
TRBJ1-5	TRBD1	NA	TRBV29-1	TGCAGCGTTGCCGACAGGGGCGAGAGCAATCAGCCCCAGCATTTT	CSVADRGESNQPQHF
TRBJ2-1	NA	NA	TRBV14	TGTGCCAGCTTCTGGCCAGCCTACAATGAGCAGTTCTTC	CASFWPAYNEQFF
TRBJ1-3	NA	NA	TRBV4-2	TGTGCCAGCAGTGTGGACAGCCGCCCTGGAAACACCATATATTTT	CASSVDSRPGNTIYF
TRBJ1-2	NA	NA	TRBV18	TGTGCCAGCTCACCGGGACAAGACTTATATGGCTACACCTTC	CASSPGQDLYGYTF
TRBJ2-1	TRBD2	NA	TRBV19	TGTGCCAGTAGTGGCCGACTAGCGGGGGCCCACGAGGAGCAGTTCTTC	CASSGRLAGAHEEQFF
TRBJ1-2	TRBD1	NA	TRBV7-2	TGTGCCAGCAGCTTAATACCGGACAGGGGGCGCCCTAACTATGGCTACACCTTC	CASSLIPDRGRPNYGYTF
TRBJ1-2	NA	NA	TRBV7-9	TGTGCCAGCAGCCGGGACACCGATAACTATGGCTACACCTTC	CASSRDTDNYGYTF
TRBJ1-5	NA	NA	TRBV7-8	TGTGCCAGCAGCTTAGGGAGGAGCAATCAGCCCCAGCATTTT	CASSLGRSNQPQHF
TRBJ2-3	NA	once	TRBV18	TGTGCCAGCTCACCTTCAGGGTACACAGATACGCAGTATTTT	CASSPSGYTDTQYF
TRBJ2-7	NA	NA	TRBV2	TGTGCCAGCAAGTGGGGGCCAAACGTCTATTCCTACGAGCAGTACTTC	CASKWGPNVYSYEQYF
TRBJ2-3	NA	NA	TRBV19	TGTGCCAGCCGAGGAGTTCCTAGCACAGATACGCAGTATTTT	CASRGVPSTDTQYF
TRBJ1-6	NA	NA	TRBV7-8	TGTGCCAGCCGCAGAACTATTGACAGGCGTAATTCACCCCTCCACTTT	CASRRTIDRRNSPLHF
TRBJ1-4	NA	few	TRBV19	TGTGCCAGTAGTATTAAGGTGTTGGGGGCGGAGAAAAAACTGTTTTTT	CASSIKVLGAEKKLFF
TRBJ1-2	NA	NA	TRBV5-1	TGCGCCAGCAGCTTGGAGCAGGGGTTTAACTATGGCTACACCTTC	CASSLEQGFNYGYTF
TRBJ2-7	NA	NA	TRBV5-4	TGTGCCAGCAGCCCGGGGGGCAGGTCCTACGAGCAGTACTTC	CASSPGGRSYEQYF